This record covers a single T cell receptor (beta chain). The sample belongs to a study of T cells in tuberculosis. Study background: PBMC were archived before or within 7 days of starting treatment.

As for time point: new active TB diagnosis, blood taken before or within 7 days of starting treatment. With V trimmed by 2 bases and J by 4 bases, 10 bases remained unmatched. Germline V gene sequence: CDR1 SGHVS, CDR2 FNYEAQ. CDR3 length: 17 amino acids. TCRdb's table, derived via immunoSEQ multiplex PCR, lists solely in-frame clones and lacks some. The table has around 33,000 clones, approximately 94% seen once; the top ten hold over 10%. This TCR was sampled from an adult with tuberculosis. This material consisted of PBMCs, taken at tuberculosis diagnosis. The chain is built from TRBV7-6 and TRBJ2-5; 10 bases match TRBD2. CDR3 region: CASSLLSLAGVGETQYF. CDR3 nucleotide sequence: TGTGCCAGCAGCTTATTGTCCCTAGCGGGAGTTGGAGAGACCCAGTACTTC.